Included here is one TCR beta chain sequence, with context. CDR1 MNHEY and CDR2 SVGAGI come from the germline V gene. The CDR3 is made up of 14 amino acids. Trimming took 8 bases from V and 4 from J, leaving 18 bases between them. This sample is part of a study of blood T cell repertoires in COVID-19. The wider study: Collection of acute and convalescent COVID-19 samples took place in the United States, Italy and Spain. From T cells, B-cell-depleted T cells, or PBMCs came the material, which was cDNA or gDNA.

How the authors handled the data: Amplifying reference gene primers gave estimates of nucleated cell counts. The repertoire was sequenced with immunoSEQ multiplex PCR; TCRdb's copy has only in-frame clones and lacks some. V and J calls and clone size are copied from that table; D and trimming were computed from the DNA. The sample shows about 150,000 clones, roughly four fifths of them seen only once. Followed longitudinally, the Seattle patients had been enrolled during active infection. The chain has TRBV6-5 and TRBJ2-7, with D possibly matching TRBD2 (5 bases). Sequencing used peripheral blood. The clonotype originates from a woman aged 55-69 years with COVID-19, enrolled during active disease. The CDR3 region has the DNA TGTGCCAGCGTAACGTCGGGAAGGGCTTACGAGCAGTACGTC. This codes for CASVTSGRAYEQYV.